These T cell receptor beta chains were read from a single sample in a study of blood T cell repertoires in COVID-19. Repertoires were generated with immunoSEQ multiplex PCR, while TCRdb's copy carries only in-frame clones and drops some. This table holds about 91,000 clones, around 88% found once. What was sequenced was peripheral blood. The origin of the receptors is a woman in her 70s with acute or convalescent COVID-19. Each CDR3 is given with its conserved first and last residue. A D gene is named only where the DNA matches it firmly. Only part of the rows carry a size: once, few, many, or a class if the clone is expanded.

D	J	V	size	CDR3	DNA
.	TRBJ2-7	TRBV19	.	CASSIGVWTLEQYF	TGTGCCAGTAGTATTGGGGTCTGGACTTTGGAGCAGTACTTC
.	TRBJ2-2	TRBV2	few	CASSTRQRAGSCFF	.
TRBD2	TRBJ2-7	TRBV27	.	CASRATSGRSYEQYF	TGTGCCAGCAGGGCAACTAGCGGACGTTCCTACGAGCAGTACTTC
TRBD1	TRBJ1-4	TRBV10-2	.	CASGATGRKLFF	TGCGCCAGCGGGGCGACAGGGCGCAAACTGTTTTTT
.	TRBJ2-7	TRBV20-1	.	CSASPGTRLEQYF	TGCAGTGCTAGTCCGGGAACGCGGTTGGAGCAGTACTTC
.	TRBJ2-3	TRBV7-8	.	CASSLVQRDTQYF	TGTGCCAGCAGCTTAGTCCAGCGAGATACGCAGTATTTT
TRBD1	TRBJ1-6	TRBV7-3	.	CASSLLAGGNSPLHF	TGTGCCAGCAGCTTACTCGCAGGGGGGAATTCACCCCTCCACTTT
TRBD2	TRBJ2-7	TRBV20-1	.	CSASDSGRAGDEQYF	TGCAGTGCTAGTGACAGCGGGAGGGCCGGAGACGAGCAGTACTTC
TRBD2	TRBJ2-3	TRBV3-1/TRBV3-2	.	CASSQEAGGGFTDTQYF	TGTGCCAGCAGCCAAGAGGCGGGCGGGGGGTTCACAGATACGCAGTATTTT
.	TRBJ1-4	TRBV4-1	.	CASSQGAANEKLFF	TGCGCCAGCAGCCAAGGAGCGGCTAATGAAAAACTGTTTTTT
TRBD1	TRBJ1-4	TRBV6-5	.	CASTMGQGGEKLFF	TGTGCCAGCACTATGGGACAGGGCGGTGAAAAACTGTTTTTT
.	TRBJ1-1	TRBV2	.	CASRGQAGTEAFF	TGTGCCAGCAGGGGACAAGCCGGCACTGAAGCTTTCTTT
TRBD2	TRBJ2-1	TRBV9	.	CASSGTSGRAGEQFF	TGTGCCAGCAGCGGGACTAGCGGGAGGGCAGGTGAGCAGTTCTTC
.	TRBJ2-1	TRBV7-5	.	CVRSLIQVGPFEQFF	TGTGTCAGAAGCTTAATACAGGTGGGGCCATTTGAGCAGTTCTTC
.	TRBJ2-3	TRBV7-9	.	CASSPTRAHTDTQYF	TGTGCCAGCAGCCCCACCCGAGCGCACACAGATACGCAGTATTTT
.	TRBJ1-4	TRBV7-9	.	CASSLSYYSGSDEKLFF	TGTGCCAGCAGCTTATCGTATTATAGCGGGTCTGATGAAAAACTGTTTTTT
.	TRBJ1-3	TRBV7-2	.	CASSLLSGSYSGNTIYF	TGTGCCAGCAGCCTTCTGTCCGGGAGCTACTCTGGAAACACCATATATTTT
TRBD1	TRBJ1-5	TRBV28	.	CASSLTGGRQPQHF	TGTGCCAGCAGTTTAACAGGGGGCCGTCAGCCCCAGCATTTT
.	TRBJ1-2	TRBV27	once	CASSLRANYGYTF	TGTGCCAGCAGTTTGAGGGCTAACTATGGCTACACCTTC
.	TRBJ2-7	TRBV6-5	medium-sized	CASSYSENYEQYF	TGTGCCAGCAGTTACTCGGAGAACTACGAGCAGTACTTC
.	TRBJ1-3	TRBV19	once	CASSRQGHSGNTIYF	TGTGCCAGTAGTCGGCAGGGCCACTCTGGAAACACCATATATTTT
.	TRBJ1-4	TRBV5-1	.	CASSLALTGGNEKLFF	TGCGCCAGCAGCTTGGCCCTCACTGGCGGTAATGAAAAACTGTTTTTT
TRBD1	TRBJ2-3	TRBV7-6	.	CASILGTGPPDTQYF	TGTGCCAGCATCCTGGGGACAGGGCCCCCAGATACGCAGTATTTT
.	TRBJ2-7	TRBV9	once	CASSVGAGWNEQYF	TGTGCCAGCAGCGTAGGGGCAGGGTGGAACGAGCAGTACTTC
.	TRBJ2-1	TRBV5-4	.	CASSFMEGADEQFF	TGTGCCAGCAGCTTTATGGAGGGGGCGGATGAGCAGTTCTTC
.	TRBJ1-1	TRBV5-5	few	CASSPREGTEAFF	TGTGCCAGCAGCCCCAGGGAGGGCACTGAAGCTTTCTTT
.	TRBJ1-6	TRBV5-1	.	CASSLEAVANNSPLHF	TGCGCCAGCAGCTTGGAAGCAGTAGCGAATAATTCACCCCTCCACTTT
.	TRBJ2-3	TRBV29-1	.	CSVGSGAGSGGYADTQYF	TGCAGCGTTGGATCCGGGGCAGGCTCAGGAGGGTACGCGGATACGCAGTATTTT
TRBD1	TRBJ2-1	TRBV7-3	.	CASTLTGDGYNEQFF	TGTGCCAGCACCCTGACAGGGGACGGATACAATGAGCAGTTCTTC
TRBD2	TRBJ2-1	TRBV28	.	CASSFPGTSSYNEQFF	TGTGCCAGCAGTTTCCCCGGGACTAGCTCCTACAATGAGCAGTTCTTC
.	TRBJ1-5	TRBV28	.	CATKQGLSQPQHF	TGTGCCACCAAACAGGGTTTAAGTCAGCCCCAGCATTTT
.	TRBJ2-1	TRBV11-2	.	CASSFWKEGRDNEQFF	TGTGCCAGCAGCTTTTGGAAGGAGGGCCGGGACAATGAGCAGTTCTTC
.	TRBJ2-2	TRBV6-5	once	CASSKRGGNTGELFF	TGTGCCAGCAGTAAAAGGGGGGGGAACACCGGGGAGCTGTTTTTT
TRBD1	TRBJ1-2	TRBV29-1	.	CSVGQRNYGYTF	TGCAGCGTGGGACAGAGAAACTATGGCTACACCTTC
.	TRBJ2-2	TRBV20-1	.	CSASFAANTGELFF	TGCAGTGCTAGTTTTGCAGCGAACACCGGGGAGCTGTTTTTT
.	TRBJ1-1	TRBV5-1	.	CASSLQGNTEAFF	TGCGCCAGCAGCTTGCAGGGGAACACTGAAGCTTTCTTT
TRBD1	TRBJ2-7	TRBV28	.	CASSAEQGVGYEQYF	TGTGCCAGCAGTGCGGAGCAGGGGGTGGGCTACGAGCAGTACTTC